The next 9 T cell receptor beta chains were all read from a single sample in a study of T cell responses to AZD1222 COVID-19 vaccine. TCRdb keeps only in-frame clones here, not all; method: immunoSEQ multiplex PCR. The sample holds some 150,000 clones, 88% seen once. This material consisted of peripheral blood, taken on day 0 of AZD1222 vaccination. The source of these receptors is an adult in good health.

This clone was seen just once. The gene calls are TRBV6-5 and TRBJ1-1; tentatively, D is TRBD1 (5 bases). Trimming took 2 bases from V and 4 from J, leaving 14 bases between them. CDR3 size: 15 residues. Germline V gives CDR1 MNHEY, CDR2 SVGAGI. The CDR3 protein is CASSYRPGTGTEAFF. CDR3 sequence (DNA): TGTGCCAGCAGTTACCGCCCCGGGACGGGCACTGAAGCTTTCTTT.

The chain employs TRBV3-1 (or the pseudogene TRBV3-2) and TRBJ2-1; D gene ambiguous. The CDR3 spans 11 residues. V was trimmed by 1 base and J by 10 bases, leaving 5 bases between them. Germline loops: CDR1 LGHDT, CDR2 YNNKEL (reference sequence). CDR3 region: CASSQVQEQFF. As DNA, the CDR3 is TGTGCCAGCAGCCAAGTACAGGAGCAGTTCTTC.

This chain connects TRBV10-3 to TRBJ1-2; D perhaps matches TRBD1 (5 bases). The CDR3 totals 13 residues. In germline, CDR1 is ENHRY, CDR2 SYGVKD. V dropped 7 bases and J dropped 1 base, with 10 bases sitting between them. The CDR3 nucleotides are TGTGCCATCACAGCGGGGCTTAACTATGGCTACACCTTC. It translates to CAITAGLNYGYTF.

The genes are TRBV4-3 and TRBJ1-4; D unresolved. The CDR3 runs to 16 residues. CDR1 LGHNA and CDR2 YSLEER come from the germline V gene. V was trimmed by 0 bases and J by 0 bases, leaving 8 bases between them. The CDR3 bases are TGCGCCAGCAGCCAAGATCTACAGACAACTAATGAAAAACTGTTTTTT. This codes for CASSQDLQTTNEKLFF.

The rearrangement joins TRBV7-9 to TRBJ1-4; 10 bases agree with TRBD1. Germline CDR1 and CDR2: SEHNR and FQNEAQ (reference sequence). This CDR3 has 17 amino acids. Trimming cost V 2 bases and J 3 bases; bases outside gene matches: 6. CDR3 DNA: TGTGCCAGCAGCTTACCTGGACAGGGGGGCCCTAATGAAAAACTGTTTTTT. This sequence encodes CASSLPGQGGPNEKLFF. Full variable domain (outside the CDR3, taken from reference TRBV7-9 and TRBJ1-4): DTGVSQNPRHKITKRGQNVTFRCDPISEHNRLYWYRQTLGQGPEFLTYFQNEAQLEKSRLLSDRFSAERPKGSFSTLEIQRTEQGDSAMYLCASSLPGQGGPNEKLFFGSGTQLSVL.

This clone has a single count. Written as DNA, the CDR3 is TGTGCCAGCAGCCAAGGACTAGCGGGGTCTTACAATGAGCAGTTCTTC. Protein: CASSQGLAGSYNEQFF. The V gene is TRBV3-1 (or the pseudogene TRBV3-2), the J gene TRBJ2-1; TRBD2 agrees at 11 bases. V dropped 1 base and J dropped 4; count of bases not matched to a gene: 3. The CDR3 covers 16 residues. The V gene's germline CDR1 is LGHDT and CDR2 YNNKEL (reference sequence).

The CDR3: CASREGQGPYEQYF. CDR3 in DNA: TGTGCCAGCAGAGAGGGACAGGGTCCCTACGAGCAGTACTTC. V gene TRBV2 combines with J gene TRBJ2-7; 9 nucleotides match TRBD1. The CDR3 covers 14 residues. Losses at the gene ends were 6 bases for V and 2 bases for J; bases not matched to a gene: 5. Germline V gives CDR1 SNHLY, CDR2 FYNNEI.

Of note for this clone: A junction boundary mismatches the germline segment, possibly from a read error. V is TRBV20-1 and J is TRBJ2-3, with 8 bases that match TRBD2. This CDR3 comprises 11 residues. Germline lookup yields CDR1 DFQATT and CDR2 SNEGSKA (reference sequence). The CDR3 spells CSGGGPGGLAF. CDR3 nucleotides: TGCAGTGGCGGGGGGCCTGGTGGGCTTGCTTTT.

This clone was observed once. The V gene is TRBV4-1, the J gene TRBJ2-7; tentatively, D is TRBD2 (5 bases). Germline CDR1 reads MGHRA; CDR2 reads YSYEKL. Trimming shortened V by 4 bases and J by 5 bases, and 15 bases separated the two germline ends. The CDR3 spans 14 residues. CDR3 sequence (DNA): TGCGCCAGCAGCCTGACGGGGAGTTCGCACGAGCAGTACTTC. Its protein product is CASSLTGSSHEQYF.